These 9 T cell receptor beta chains were all obtained from the same sample, sequenced in a study of blood T cell repertoires in COVID-19. The assay was immunoSEQ multiplex PCR, and TCRdb's table has in-frame clones only and misses some. The sample records about 64,000 clones, roughly 85% being singletons. The sequenced sample consisted of peripheral blood. These TCRs come from a woman aged 55-69 years with COVID-19, enrolled during active disease.

The chain combines TRBV18 with TRBJ1-1; weak D call: TRBD1 (5 bases). This CDR3 has 14 amino acids. Trimming stripped 1 base from V and 3 bases from J, with 9 bases between. Per the germline V gene, CDR1 is KGHSH and CDR2 is LQKENI. The CDR3 DNA reads as TGTGCCAGCTCACCACTCGGGGGTGACACTGAAGCTTTCTTT. Protein product: CASSPLGGDTEAFF.

V and J are TRBV5-1 and TRBJ1-5; D may be TRBD1 (5 bases). CDR1 is SGHRS and CDR2 is YFSETQ in the germline V gene. Trimming took off 0 bases at V and 5 bases at J, with 6 bases between the two ends. The CDR3 sequence is 13 residues long. This CDR3 reads CASSLVGDQPQHF. The CDR3 DNA reads TGCGCCAGCAGCTTGGTAGGGGATCAGCCCCAGCATTTT.

The chain couples TRBV27 to TRBJ2-2; D ambiguous. The CDR3 is made up of 15 amino acids. Deletions cut 0 bases from V and 1 base from J, with 6 bases between. Germline V gene data show CDR1 as MNHEY and CDR2 as SMNVEV (reference sequence). CDR3 sequence (DNA): TGTGCCAGCAGTTTATCCAGGCGGAACACCGGGGAGCTGTTTTTT. It encodes CASSLSRRNTGELFF.

V is TRBV5-4 and J is TRBJ1-4; 12 bases fit TRBD1. V lost 0 bases, J lost 7 bases, and 10 bases stayed unmatched. CDR1 is SGHNT and CDR2 is YYREEE in the germline V gene (reference sequence). This CDR3 is built from 18 residues. Written as DNA, the CDR3 is TGTGCCAGCAGCTTGGCCGGGGGGACAGGGGGCGCTGGTGAAAAACTGTTTTTT. Amino acid sequence: CASSLAGGTGGAGEKLFF.

This clone is a singleton in its sample. The chain links TRBV24-1 to TRBJ2-3; 8 bases agree with TRBD2. CDR1 KGHDR and CDR2 SFDVKD come from the germline V gene. CDR3 length equals 16 residues. V gave up 4 bases and J gave up 6 bases; unmatched junction bases: 11. CDR3 region: CATSEVGAGGSDTQYF. The DNA for the CDR3 is TGTGCCACCAGTGAGGTAGGGGCGGGAGGTTCCGATACGCAGTATTTT.

The chain combines TRBV18 with TRBJ1-4, with 11 nucleotides matching TRBD1. The CDR3 runs to 18 residues. J lost 2 bases, V lost 5 bases, and 10 bases had no gene match. Germline V gene lookup returns CDR1 KGHSH and CDR2 LQKENI. As DNA, the CDR3 is TGTGCCAGCTCATCCAATTCCGGACAGGGGGCGACTAATGAAAAACTGTTTTTT. Translated, it gives CASSSNSGQGATNEKLFF.

V is TRBV25-1 and J is TRBJ2-3; TRBD2 matches at 7 bases. The CDR3 sequence is 16 residues long. J lost 4 bases, V lost 3 bases, and 10 bases had no gene match. The germline V gene encodes CDR1 MGHDK and CDR2 SYGVNS. The CDR3 DNA reads TGTGCCAGCAGTGACGGCGGGGGAGGTAGTCCAGATACGCAGTATTTT. Its protein is CASSDGGGGSPDTQYF.

J is TRBJ1-2 and V is TRBV7-9, with 7 bases lining up with TRBD1. Trimming removed 5 bases from V and 2 bases from J; junction bases left unmatched: 2. Germline V lookup: CDR1 SEHNR, CDR2 FQNEAQ (reference sequence). This CDR3 contains 13 residues. The CDR3 DNA is TGTGCCAGCAGCAAACAGGGGAACTATGGCTACACCTTC. Its protein is CASSKQGNYGYTF.

The chain is built from TRBV9 and TRBJ2-3; tentative D call: TRBD1 (5 bases). Per the germline V gene, CDR1 is SGDLS and CDR2 is YYNGEE. The CDR3 is 16 amino acids. The ends were cut back, 3 bases at V and 2 bases at J, with 16 bases in the middle. CDR3: CASSASLVGPTDTQYF. CDR3 nucleotide sequence: TGTGCCAGCAGCGCCTCATTAGTGGGGCCCACAGATACGCAGTATTTT.